One sample yielded the 14 T cell receptor beta chains listed below, sequenced in a study of patients and donors after allogeneic stem cell transplantation. TCRdb ran MiXCR on the RT-PCR reads and lists one entry per CDR3 protein. The sample yields about a million distinct CDR3 sequences, 18% seen once. Sequencing input: blood, either unsorted or a sorted T cell fraction (not recorded which). The receptor source for this set is a human donor who was either an allogeneic HSCT recipient or a stem cell or donor lymphocyte infusion donor (not recorded which). It is not recorded whose cells these are; they may come from a transplant donor.

This clonotype was seen repeatedly, ten times or more. The chain combines TRBV5-1 with TRBJ2-2; no clear D. Trimming pared 4 bases from V and 1 base from J, leaving 8 bases between. The CDR3 has 14 amino acids. Germline V gene data show CDR1 as SGHRS and CDR2 as YFSETQ. The CDR3 spells CASSAPGNTGELFF. CDR3 nucleotides: TGCGCCAGCAGCGCACCAGGGAACACCGGGGAGCTGTTTTTT.

This clonotype was seen only a few times. The chain recombines TRBV5-1 with TRBJ1-2; 7 positions match TRBD1. The V segment lost 4 bases and the J segment 2 bases; nucleotides outside the gene matches: 8. Germline V gene lookup returns CDR1 SGHRS and CDR2 YFSETQ. The CDR3 covers 15 residues. CDR3 coding DNA: TGCGCCAGCAGCGGAGGGGACAGATTCAACTATGGCTACACCTTC. Protein: CASSGGDRFNYGYTF.

This clonotype was observed a handful of times. The CDR3 does not close with the conserved phenylalanine or tryptophan, likely indicating a read error. Because the CDR3's place on the DNA is in doubt, the DNA is left out and the CDR3 is given as listed by TCRdb. The chain has TRBV24-1 and TRBJ2-7; TRBD1 was called by the table and not checked on the DNA. Germline CDR1 and CDR2: KGHDR and SFDVKD. The CDR3 is 11 amino acids in total, end residues counted. The chain's CDR3 is CATSRTGPWGI.

In its sample, this clonotype was seen a few times. This rearrangement joins TRBV29-1 to TRBJ2-1; TRBD1 or TRBD2 may be the D gene (5 bases each). Germline V gene lookup returns CDR1 SQVTM and CDR2 ANQGSEA. This CDR3 has 13 amino acids. Trimming pared 6 bases from V and 8 bases from J, leaving 17 bases between. CDR3 loop: CSVFGTVGDEQFF. The DNA of the CDR3 is TGCAGCGTGTTTGGGACGGTAGGCGATGAGCAGTTCTTC.

The chain recombines TRBV12-3 or TRBV12-4 with TRBJ1-1, with D maybe TRBD1 (5 bases). V was pared by 4 bases and J by 6 bases, with 6 bases between. This CDR3 has 11 amino acids. CDR3 coding DNA: TGTGCCAGCAGTTGGGGACCTGAAGCTTTCTTT. It is translated as CASSWGPEAFF.

This rearrangement joins TRBV6-2 or TRBV6-3 to TRBJ2-5; TRBD2 matches at 8 bases. The J segment lost 5 bases and the V segment lost 7 bases, leaving 15 bases of the junction unmatched. Germline V CDR1 and CDR2: MNHEY, SVGEGT. The CDR3 extends over 16 amino acids. The CDR3 nucleotides are TGTGCCAGCAAACGGGAGGGGGGGTCCGGTGAGGAGACCCAGTACTTC. This codes for CASKREGGSGEETQYF.

This clonotype was detected only a few times. The V gene is TRBV5-1, the J gene TRBJ2-1; TRBD2 is a possible D gene (7 bases). CDR1 SGHRS and CDR2 YFSETQ come from the germline V gene. Trimming cost V 5 bases and J 5 bases, with 17 bases left between them. CDR3 length: 15 residues. CDR3 sequence: CASSFKRGGHNEQFF. CDR3 nucleotide sequence: TGCGCCAGCAGTTTTAAGAGGGGGGGTCACAATGAGCAGTTCTTC.

There are a few counts of this clonotype. The chain employs TRBV20-1 and TRBJ2-2; 12 bases line up with TRBD1. This CDR3 comprises 16 residues. The V gene end was trimmed by 6 bases and the J gene end by 8 bases; junction bases not matched to a gene: 13. Germline CDR1 and CDR2: DFQATT and SNEGSKA (reference sequence). The DNA of the CDR3 is TGCAGTGCAGACATGGGACAGGGGGCGAATACAGGGGAGCTGTTTTTT. Translated: CSADMGQGANTGELFF.

The chain recombines TRBV2 with TRBJ2-2; D tentatively reads TRBD1 or TRBD2 (5 bases each). The germline V gene has CDR1 SNHLY and CDR2 FYNNEI. This CDR3 contains 15 residues. V was cut by 3 bases and J by 4 bases, with 12 bases left in between. As DNA, the CDR3 is TGTGCCAGCAGTGAGGAGGATACAGGCACCGGGGAGCTGTTTTTT. Protein sequence: CASSEEDTGTGELFF.

The genes are TRBV3-1 and TRBJ2-1, with 9 bases fitting TRBD2. J was trimmed by 7 bases and V by 1 base; bases with no gene match: 14. Germline V gene lookup returns CDR1 LGHDT and CDR2 YNNKEL (reference sequence). This CDR3 has 18 residues. Here the CDR3 DNA reads TGTGCCAGCAGCCAAGGGGTAATTCTTAGCGGGAGTGGTAATGAGCAGTTCTTC. Its translation is CASSQGVILSGSGNEQFF.

This clonotype was found a few times. V and J are TRBV12-3 or TRBV12-4 and TRBJ2-5; 8 bases line up with TRBD1. This CDR3 region has 11 residues. The V segment lost 5 bases and the J segment 9 bases; nucleotides outside the gene matches: 2. CDR3 nucleotide sequence: TGTGCCAGCAGTGGACAGGGTTCCCAGTACTTC. This translates into CASSGQGSQYF.

J is TRBJ1-2 and V is TRBV5-6, with 8 bases fitting TRBD1. CDR1 is SGHDT and CDR2 is YYEEEE in the germline V gene. The CDR3 contains 16 residues. Trimming removed 4 bases from V and 0 bases from J; junction bases left unmatched: 8. The CDR3 region is CASSPSGDRTNYGYTF. CDR3 nucleotide sequence: TGTGCCAGCAGCCCCAGCGGGGACAGGACTAACTATGGCTACACCTTC.

The rearrangement joins TRBV5-8 to TRBJ1-1; no reliable D call. V lost 2 bases and J lost 3, with 11 bases in between. The CDR3 has 14 residues. CDR1 is SGHTS, CDR2 YDEGEE, per germline. CDR3 residues: CASSLHRKDTEAFF. For the CDR3, the DNA is TGTGCCAGCAGCTTACACAGAAAAGACACTGAAGCTTTCTTT.

This clonotype has just a few counts. The V and J genes are TRBV18 and TRBJ2-7, with D possibly matching TRBD2 (5 bases). Looked up from germline, CDR1 is KGHSH and CDR2 is LQKENI. CDR3 size: 12 residues. Trimming removed 4 bases from V and 3 bases from J, with 7 bases in between. CDR3 in amino acids: CASSHRDYEQYF. The CDR3 DNA reads TGTGCCAGCTCACACCGGGACTACGAGCAGTACTTC. Together with reference TRBV18 and TRBJ2-7, the CDR3 gives the full variable domain: NAGVMQNPRHLVRRRGQEARLRCSPMKGHSHVYWYRQLPEEGLKFMVYLQKENIIDESGMPKERFSAEFPKEGPSILRIQQVVRGDSAAYFCASSHRDYEQYFGPGTRLTVT.